Each of the 23 T cell receptor beta chains below was sequenced from the same sample in a study of blood T cell repertoires in COVID-19. The table came from immunoSEQ multiplex PCR; TCRdb's copy has only in-frame clones and leaves some out. This repertoire shows about 130,000 clones, approximately 83% found once; its top ten account for 9.2%. Input material: PBMCs or T cells enriched from blood (not recorded which). These receptors originate from a man in his fifties who had recovered from COVID-19.

The J gene is TRBJ2-2, the V gene TRBV7-5; the table's D call of TRBD1 was not tested on the DNA. TRBV7-5 is assigned pseudogene status. The CDR3 runs 14 residues. CDR3 protein: CARSPQGAAGELFF. In DNA form, the CDR3 reads TGTGCCAGAAGCCCGCAGGGGGCGGCCGGGGAGCTGTTTTTT.

The V gene is TRBV7-2, the J gene TRBJ1-2, with 7 bases that match TRBD1. V gave up 4 bases and J gave up 5 bases; unmatched junction bases: 4. Germline assignment: CDR1 SGHTA and CDR2 FQGNSA. The CDR3 extends over 13 amino acids. In DNA form, the CDR3 reads TGTGCCAGCAGCTCCACAGGGGATTATGGCTACACCTTC. Translating gives CASSSTGDYGYTF.

This clone was detected once. V and J are TRBV10-3 and TRBJ1-5; D unclear. CDR3 length equals 13 residues. V lost 3 bases to trimming and J lost 5 bases, with 8 bases between them. From germline, CDR1 is ENHRY and CDR2 SYGVKD. In DNA form, the CDR3 reads TGTGCCATCAGTGACAGGTACGATCAGCCCCAGCATTTT. This codes for CAISDRYDQPQHF.

The chain couples TRBV7-3 to TRBJ2-3; 11 bases map to TRBD2. This CDR3 has 16 residues. Trimming cost V 5 bases and J 4 bases; bases outside gene matches: 8. From germline, CDR1 is SGHTA and CDR2 FQGTGA. CDR3 in DNA: TGTGCCAGCAGCGCCAGTAGCGGGGGGGCGTCAGATACGCAGTATTTT. It specifies CASSASSGGASDTQYF.

The chain uses TRBV7-9 and TRBJ2-6, with 7 bases aligning to TRBD1. Germline-derived CDR1 and CDR2 are SEHNR and FQNEAQ (reference sequence). With V trimmed by 3 bases and J by 4 bases, 3 bases remained unmatched. There are 15 residues in the CDR3. As DNA, the CDR3 is TGTGCCAGCAGCTTCACAGGGGCCGGGGCCAACGTCCTGACTTTC. Translating it yields CASSFTGAGANVLTF.

There are a few counts of this clone. The chain links TRBV27 to TRBJ1-5; D possibly corresponds to TRBD1 (6 bases). Germline CDR1 and CDR2: MNHEY and SMNVEV (reference sequence). This CDR3 spans 15 amino acids. V was cut by 6 bases and J by 7 bases, with 19 bases left in between. The CDR3 is CASRGGGGLRQPQHF. DNA for the CDR3: TGTGCCAGCAGGGGGGGAGGGGGTTTACGGCAGCCCCAGCATTTT.

The chain has TRBV6-5 and TRBJ1-1, with 7 bases matching TRBD1. The V and J ends lost 6 bases and 3 bases, in that order; junction bases with no gene match: 10. This CDR3 comprises 15 residues. Germline CDR1 reads MNHEY; CDR2 reads SVGAGI. This CDR3 reads CASRVTGDRDTEAFF. In DNA, the CDR3 is TGTGCCAGCAGAGTTACAGGGGACCGAGACACTGAAGCTTTCTTT.

This rearrangement joins TRBV19 to TRBJ2-2; D possibly corresponds to TRBD1 (6 bases). Trimming took off 6 bases at V and 3 bases at J, with 14 bases between the two ends. The CDR3 extends over 15 amino acids. Looked up from germline, CDR1 is LNHDA and CDR2 is SQIVND (reference sequence). The CDR3 sequence is CASSQQGGHTGELFF. The CDR3 DNA sequence: TGTGCCAGTAGCCAACAGGGTGGCCACACCGGGGAGCTGTTTTTT.

In this sample, this clone turned up a few times. The rearrangement links TRBV7-9 to TRBJ1-4, with a weak D call TRBD1 (6 bases). The germline gives CDR1 SEHNR, CDR2 FQNEAQ (reference sequence). Trimming took 5 bases from V and 8 from J, leaving 18 bases between them. The CDR3 is 15 residues long. The CDR3 sequence: CASSTNRVGLEKLFF. DNA of the CDR3: TGTGCCAGCAGCACCAACAGGGTGGGTTTGGAAAAACTGTTTTTT.

V gene TRBV27 combines with J gene TRBJ2-3; D gene uncertain. This CDR3 comprises 13 residues. CDR1 is MNHEY, CDR2 SMNVEV, per germline (reference sequence). Trimming took 4 bases from V and 0 from J, leaving 5 bases between them. This chain's CDR3 is CASSSISTDTQYF. The CDR3, as DNA: TGTGCCAGCAGTTCTATTAGCACAGATACGCAGTATTTT.

Here the CDR3 reads CASSSVFTGAEQYF. In DNA form, the CDR3 reads TGTGCCAGCAGTTCGGTCTTTACAGGGGCCGAGCAGTACTTC. The V and J genes are TRBV6-5 and TRBJ2-7; 7 bases align to TRBD1. The CDR3 runs to 14 residues. CDR1 MNHEY and CDR2 SVGAGI come from the germline V gene. The trim removed 4 bases at V and 6 bases at J, leaving 9 bases unmatched.

This clone was seen only a few times. The J gene is TRBJ2-7, the V gene TRBV7-3, with 10 nucleotides matching TRBD1. The CDR3 extends over 15 amino acids. CDR1 is SGHTA, CDR2 FQGTGA, per germline. J was trimmed by 2 bases and V by 5 bases; bases with no gene match: 6. The CDR3 loop is CASSTGTGDTYEQYF. For the CDR3, the DNA is TGTGCCAGCAGCACCGGGACAGGGGATACCTACGAGCAGTACTTC.

This clone occurred a few times. The rearrangement links TRBV7-3 to TRBJ1-2; D gene uncertain. CDR3 length equals 15 residues. Germline CDR1 and CDR2: SGHTA and FQGTGA. V lost 1 base to trimming and J lost 7 bases, with 16 bases between them. CDR3 loop: CASSLIGEKAIGYTF. In DNA, the CDR3 is TGTGCCAGCAGCTTAATCGGGGAGAAGGCGATTGGCTACACCTTC.

V gene TRBV10-2 combines with J gene TRBJ1-1, with 8 bases aligning to TRBD1. This CDR3 has 17 amino acids. V gave up 5 bases and J gave up 0 bases; unmatched junction bases: 11. Germline V gives CDR1 WSHSY, CDR2 SAAADI. The CDR3 here is CASSQTPRGRLNTEAFF. The CDR3 nucleotides are TGCGCCAGCAGTCAGACTCCCAGGGGGCGATTGAACACTGAAGCTTTCTTT.

This chain links TRBV5-1 with TRBJ1-2, with TRBD1 identical over 10 bases. The CDR3 covers 15 residues. The germline CDR1 and CDR2 sequences are SGHRS and YFSETQ. V lost 0 bases and J lost 4; bases outside the gene matches: 3. CDR3 DNA sequence: TGCGCCAGCAGCTTGGAGGGACAGGGGCCCTATGGCTACACCTTC. It translates to CASSLEGQGPYGYTF.

The chain uses TRBV5-1 and TRBJ1-3; 9 bases are shared with TRBD1. The ends lost 0 bases at V and 2 bases at J; junction bases unmatched: 3. The length of the CDR3 is 16 residues. Germline V gene data show CDR1 as SGHRS and CDR2 as YFSETQ. The CDR3 region has the DNA TGCGCCAGCAGCTTGGAGGGACAGGGTACTGGAAACACCATATATTTT. It codes for CASSLEGQGTGNTIYF.

The chain joins TRBV6-2 or TRBV6-3 to TRBJ2-1, with TRBD2 identical over 14 bases. V gave up 5 bases and J gave up 4 bases; unmatched junction bases: 7. Germline V CDR1 and CDR2: MNHEY, SVGEGT. There are 17 residues in the CDR3. CDR3 nucleotide sequence: TGTGCCAGCAGTGTGACTAGCGGGGGGGTGAAATACAATGAGCAGTTCTTC. This encodes CASSVTSGGVKYNEQFF.

This chain joins TRBV18 and TRBJ2-5; possibly TRBD1 for D (5 bases). This CDR3 spans 16 amino acids. The V and J ends lost 3 bases and 5 bases respectively, with 19 bases between them. In germline, CDR1 is KGHSH, CDR2 LQKENI. The DNA for the CDR3 is TGTGCCAGCTCACCCCTCGATGGGGCGCGAACGGAGACCCAGTACTTC. Translating gives CASSPLDGARTETQYF.

This chain joins TRBV2 and TRBJ2-7; perhaps TRBD2 as D (5 bases). Germline loops: CDR1 SNHLY, CDR2 FYNNEI. V lost 6 bases, J lost 3 bases, and 9 bases lay in between. The CDR3 totals 12 residues. CDR3 region: CASRQEDYEQYF. CDR3 coding DNA: TGTGCCAGCAGGCAGGAGGACTACGAGCAGTACTTC.

The chain carries TRBV2 and TRBJ2-7; D may be TRBD1 (6 bases). The CDR3 loop spans 13 amino acids. The V end lost 3 bases, the J end lost 4 bases, and 10 bases lay between the germline ends. The germline V gene encodes CDR1 SNHLY and CDR2 FYNNEI. The CDR3 nucleotides read TGTGCCAGCAGTGACAGGGGCTTTTACGAGCAGTACTTC. Encoded protein: CASSDRGFYEQYF.

With respect to this clone: Given a much more abundant clone one base away, this may be a read error. Other DNA sequences in the same sample also yield this CDR3. The genes are TRBV28 and TRBJ1-2; weak D call: TRBD1 (6 bases). The V and J ends lost 5 bases and 3 bases respectively, with 10 bases between them. Germline V lookup: CDR1 MDHEN, CDR2 SYDVKM. This CDR3 is built from 13 residues. The CDR3 is CASSPGQDYGYTF. As DNA, the CDR3 is TGTGCCAGCAGTCCGGGACAAGACTATGGCTACACCTTC.

This chain links TRBV27 with TRBJ1-5; D may be TRBD1 (6 bases). This CDR3 is 13 amino acids long. CDR1 is MNHEY, CDR2 SMNVEV, per germline (reference sequence). V lost 7 bases and J lost 1, with 8 bases in between. The CDR3 region has the DNA TGTGCCAGCAAAGACAGGAGCAATCAGCCCCAGCATTTT. Residues: CASKDRSNQPQHF.

The rearrangement joins TRBV28 to TRBJ2-7; 8 positions match TRBD1. V shed 3 bases and J 3 bases; nucleotides not matched to a gene: 4. CDR1 and CDR2 (germline): MDHEN, SYDVKM. CDR3 size: 14 residues. The CDR3 loop reads CASSLDREFYEQYF. CDR3 DNA sequence: TGTGCCAGCAGTTTGGACAGGGAGTTCTACGAGCAGTACTTC.